This T cell receptor (beta chain) was found in a study of OX40 agonist ivuxolimab in advanced cancers. The germline V gene has CDR1 SGHRS and CDR2 YFSETQ. The CDR3 spans 16 residues. Trimming left V 4 bases short and J 5 bases short, with 20 bases between. Assay: immunoSEQ multiplex PCR; the TCRdb copy retains only in-frame clones and omits some. The data show roughly 75,000 clones, roughly 86% seen once. The input for sequencing was CD4+ or CD8+ T cells sorted from blood, taken in a trial of the OX40 agonist ivuxolimab. The source of this sequence is an adult with an advanced solid tumor such as melanoma, head and neck, liver or kidney cancer. The V and J genes are TRBV5-1 and TRBJ2-3; tentative D call: TRBD2 (6 bases). The CDR3 region is CASSHKRGSGGDTQYF. The CDR3 bases are TGCGCCAGCAGCCATAAACGGGGGAGTGGGGGAGATACGCAGTATTTT.